The next 15 T cell receptor beta chains were all read from a single sample in a study of regulatory T cells in long-lasting Graves disease. Time point here: newly diagnosed GD, antithyroid drugs for less than 3 months. PBMCs were the source of the RNA used for TCR sequencing. Construction of the TCR beta libraries employed iRepertoire HTBI primers in conjunction with Arm-PCR of CDR3 regions. TCRdb reanalysed the multiplex PCR reads using MiXCR and keeps one entry per CDR3 protein. The sample carries roughly 560,000 distinct CDR3 sequences, 12% recorded once. This same sample was also taken into another study, of T cells in Graves' hyperthyroidism and ophthalmopathy.

Sample: peripheral blood mononuclear cells (PBMCs), taken at new diagnosis, from a patient treated with antithyroid drugs. The receptor set was obtained from a woman aged 25 to 45 with Graves disease.

This clonotype was picked up many times. This chain joins TRBV2 and TRBJ2-2; TRBD2 might be the D (6 bases). Trimming pared 7 bases from V and 4 bases from J, leaving 10 bases between. There are 13 residues in the CDR3. CDR1 and CDR2 (germline): SNHLY, FYNNEI. CDR3 DNA: TGTGCCAGCACCCGGGAGAGCACCGGGGAGCTGTTTTTT. This translates into CASTRESTGELFF.

The chain links TRBV5-1 to TRBJ2-7, with D tentatively TRBD1 (6 bases). The CDR3 is made up of 15 amino acids. CDR1 and CDR2 (germline): SGHRS, YFSETQ. V was trimmed by 0 bases and J by 5 bases, leaving 15 bases between them. The CDR3 DNA follows: TGCGCCAGCAGCTTGGTGCCAGGGGCCCGCGACGAGCAGTACTTC. Protein sequence: CASSLVPGARDEQYF.

The table lists this clonotype with many counts. The chain has TRBV2 and TRBJ1-2, with D unresolved. There are 12 residues in the CDR3. The V and J ends lost 7 bases and 2 bases respectively, with 8 bases between them. Germline CDR1 is SNHLY and CDR2 is FYNNEI. CDR3 DNA sequence: TGTGCCAGCAATGAGGGAAACTATGGCTACACCTTC. This gives the protein CASNEGNYGYTF.

This sequence joins TRBV20-1 and TRBJ2-7; D possibly corresponds to TRBD1 (6 bases). In germline, CDR1 is DFQATT, CDR2 SNEGSKA (reference sequence). The V and J ends lost 4 bases and 5 bases respectively, with 21 bases between them. The CDR3 spans 15 residues. The DNA of the CDR3 is TGCAGTGCTACCATCAGGGGCAGGGTACACAACGAGCAGTACTTC. This sequence encodes CSATIRGRVHNEQYF.

The chain links TRBV20-1 to TRBJ2-1, with 11 bases lining up with TRBD1. CDR1 is DFQATT and CDR2 is SNEGSKA in the germline V gene (reference sequence). This CDR3 has 14 residues. The junction had 5 bases not matched to a gene; V was cut back by 5 bases and J by 5 bases. For the CDR3, the DNA is TGCAGTGCTCGGGACAGGGGGTGGAACAATGAGCAGTTCTTC. Residues: CSARDRGWNNEQFF.

There are many counts of this clonotype. The chain combines TRBV7-2 with TRBJ1-2, with D uncertain. Per germline, CDR1 SGHTA and CDR2 FQGNSA. This CDR3 is built from 15 residues. The V end lost 5 bases, the J end lost 1 base, and 14 bases lay between the germline ends. The CDR3 DNA reads as TGTGCCAGCAGCCAGCGGGCAGCCATTAACTATGGCTACACCTTC. This encodes CASSQRAAINYGYTF.

A few counts support this clonotype. The chain has TRBV4-1 and TRBJ1-5; no clear D gene. V lost 0 bases and J 7 bases, leaving 7 bases between the germline ends. CDR1 and CDR2 from the germline V gene are MGHRA and YSYEKL. CDR3 length equals 13 residues. The CDR3 coding sequence is TGCGCCAGCAGCCAAGAACGAAGACAGCCCCAGCATTTT. Protein: CASSQERRQPQHF.

This clonotype was picked up many times. This chain's CDR3 is CASERVDSYEQYF. The CDR3 nucleotides read TGTGCCAGCGAGCGGGTCGACTCCTACGAGCAGTACTTC. The gene calls are TRBV6-1 and TRBJ2-7; possibly TRBD2 for D (6 bases). Trimming removed 8 bases at V and 0 bases at J, with 11 bases between. Germline V gene lookup returns CDR1 MNHNS and CDR2 SASEGT. The CDR3 runs 13 residues.

This clonotype was picked up many times. This chain links TRBV11-3 with TRBJ2-2; 9 bases map to TRBD2. Germline trimming cut 6 bases from V and 1 base from J; bases unmatched to any gene: 12. The CDR3 length is 18 residues. Germline V gives CDR1 SGHNT, CDR2 YENEEA. The CDR3 DNA is TGTGCCAGCAGTTACGTCGCGGCTAGCGGGATGAACACCGGGGAGCTGTTTTTT. It translates to CASSYVAASGMNTGELFF.

This clonotype was observed at least ten times. The genes are TRBV14 and TRBJ2-7; D call uncertain. Trimming removed 1 base at V and 6 bases at J, with 13 bases between. CDR1 is SGHDN, CDR2 FVKESK, per germline. The CDR3 covers 14 residues. CDR3 protein: CASSQVGPGSEQYF. The CDR3 bases are TGTGCCAGCAGCCAAGTTGGTCCGGGCTCCGAGCAGTACTTC.

In regard to this clonotype: A much larger clone differs from this one at a single base, so this may be a read error. The rearrangement links TRBV28 to TRBJ2-7; no clear D gene. Germline V CDR1 and CDR2: MDHEN, SYDVKM. The CDR3 totals 14 residues. DNA of the CDR3: TGTGTCAGCAGTTTATCAGGCTCCCAGTACGAGCAGTACTTC. Its protein product is CVSSLSGSQYEQYF.

This clonotype turned up a few times. The chain joins TRBV6-2 or TRBV6-3 to TRBJ2-7; no reliable D call. The CDR3 totals 13 residues. V lost 5 bases and J lost 5, with 13 bases in between. The germline CDR1 and CDR2 sequences are MNHEY and SVGEGT. The CDR3 region has the DNA TGTGCCAGCAGTAGGACGGTCCAGAACGAGCAGTACTTC. This gives the protein CASSRTVQNEQYF.

This clonotype was counted ten times or more. The chain employs TRBV15 and TRBJ2-7; D possibly corresponds to TRBD1 (6 bases). CDR1 and CDR2 from the germline V gene are LNHNV and YYDKDF (reference sequence). Trimming stripped 2 bases from V and 6 bases from J, with 11 bases between. CDR3 length equals 13 residues. The CDR3: CATSRHRDPEQYF. In DNA, the CDR3 is TGTGCCACCAGCAGACACAGGGATCCCGAGCAGTACTTC.

The table lists this clonotype with many counts. The gene calls are TRBV5-8 and TRBJ1-1; D is uncertain. V lost 0 bases to trimming and J lost 1 base, with 7 bases between them. This CDR3 spans 14 amino acids. CDR1 and CDR2 from the germline V gene are SGHTS and YDEGEE. The CDR3 bases are TGTGCCAGCAGCTTGGGGAGGGAGAACACTGAAGCTTTCTTT. Amino acids: CASSLGRENTEAFF.

This clonotype was observed at least ten times. CDR3: CASSLVGGDSYEQYF. CDR3 bases: TGTGCCAGCAGCCTAGTCGGGGGGGACTCCTACGAGCAGTACTTC. The chain recombines TRBV7-9 with TRBJ2-7; TRBD2 matches 8 bases. CDR3 length equals 15 residues. The ends lost 5 bases at V and 0 bases at J; junction bases unmatched: 6. In germline, CDR1 is SEHNR, CDR2 FQNEAQ (reference sequence).